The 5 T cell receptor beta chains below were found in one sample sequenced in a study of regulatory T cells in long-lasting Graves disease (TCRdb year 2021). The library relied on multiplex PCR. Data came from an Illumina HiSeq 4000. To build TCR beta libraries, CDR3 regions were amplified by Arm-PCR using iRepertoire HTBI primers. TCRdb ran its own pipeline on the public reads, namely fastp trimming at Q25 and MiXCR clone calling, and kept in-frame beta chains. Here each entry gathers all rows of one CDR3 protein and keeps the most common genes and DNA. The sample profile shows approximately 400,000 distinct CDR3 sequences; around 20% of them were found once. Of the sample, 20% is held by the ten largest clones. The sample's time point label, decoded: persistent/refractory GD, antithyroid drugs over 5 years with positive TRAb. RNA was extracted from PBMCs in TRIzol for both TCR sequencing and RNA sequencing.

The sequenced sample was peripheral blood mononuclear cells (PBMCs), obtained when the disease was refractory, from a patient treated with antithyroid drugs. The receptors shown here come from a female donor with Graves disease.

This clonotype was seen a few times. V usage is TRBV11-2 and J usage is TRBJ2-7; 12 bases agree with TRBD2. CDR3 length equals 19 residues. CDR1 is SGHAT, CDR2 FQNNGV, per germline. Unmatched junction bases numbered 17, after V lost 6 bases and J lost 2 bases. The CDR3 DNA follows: TGTGCCAGCAGGACCCCGGGACTAGCGGGCAAACAGGGGGCCTACGAGCAGTACTTC. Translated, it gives CASRTPGLAGKQGAYEQYF. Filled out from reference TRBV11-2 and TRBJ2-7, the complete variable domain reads EAGVAQSPRYKIIEKRQSVAFWCNPISGHATLYWYQQILGQGPKLLIQFQNNGVVDDSQLPKDRFSAERLKGVDSTLKIQPAKLEDSAVYLCASRTPGLAGKQGAYEQYFGPGTRLTVT.

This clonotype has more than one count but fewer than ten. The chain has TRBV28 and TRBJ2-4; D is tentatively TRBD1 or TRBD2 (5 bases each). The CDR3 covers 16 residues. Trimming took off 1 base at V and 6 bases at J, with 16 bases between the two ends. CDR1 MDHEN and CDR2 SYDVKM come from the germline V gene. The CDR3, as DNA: TGTGCCAGCAGTTTATTCGGCCCGGGGCAGGGAAACATTCAGTACTTC. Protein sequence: CASSLFGPGQGNIQYF. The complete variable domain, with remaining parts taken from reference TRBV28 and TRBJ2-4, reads DVKVTQSSRYLVKRTGEKVFLECVQDMDHENMFWYRQDPGLGLRLIYFSYDVKMKEKGDIPEGYSVSREKKERFSLILESASTNQTSMYLCASSLFGPGQGNIQYFGAGTRLSVL.

CDR3 nucleotides: TGTGCCATCAGATGGGGAAACACCGGGGAGCTGTTTTTT. Protein sequence: CAIRWGNTGELFF. This chain joins TRBV10-3 and TRBJ2-2, with D unclear. Trimming removed 6 bases from V and 2 bases from J, with 7 bases in between. The CDR3 consists of 13 residues. From germline, CDR1 is ENHRY and CDR2 SYGVKD.

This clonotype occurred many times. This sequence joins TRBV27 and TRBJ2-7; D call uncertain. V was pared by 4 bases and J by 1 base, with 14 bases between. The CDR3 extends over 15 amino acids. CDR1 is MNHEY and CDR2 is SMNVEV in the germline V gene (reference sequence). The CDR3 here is CASSSRRILSYEQYF. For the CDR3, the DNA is TGTGCCAGCAGTTCTCGGAGAATCCTTTCCTACGAGCAGTACTTC.

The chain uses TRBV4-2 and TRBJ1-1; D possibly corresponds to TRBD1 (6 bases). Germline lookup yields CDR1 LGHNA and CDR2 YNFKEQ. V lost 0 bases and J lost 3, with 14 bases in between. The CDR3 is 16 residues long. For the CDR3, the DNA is TGTGCCAGCAGCCAAGATTATACAGGGCGGGACACTGAAGCTTTCTTT. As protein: CASSQDYTGRDTEAFF.